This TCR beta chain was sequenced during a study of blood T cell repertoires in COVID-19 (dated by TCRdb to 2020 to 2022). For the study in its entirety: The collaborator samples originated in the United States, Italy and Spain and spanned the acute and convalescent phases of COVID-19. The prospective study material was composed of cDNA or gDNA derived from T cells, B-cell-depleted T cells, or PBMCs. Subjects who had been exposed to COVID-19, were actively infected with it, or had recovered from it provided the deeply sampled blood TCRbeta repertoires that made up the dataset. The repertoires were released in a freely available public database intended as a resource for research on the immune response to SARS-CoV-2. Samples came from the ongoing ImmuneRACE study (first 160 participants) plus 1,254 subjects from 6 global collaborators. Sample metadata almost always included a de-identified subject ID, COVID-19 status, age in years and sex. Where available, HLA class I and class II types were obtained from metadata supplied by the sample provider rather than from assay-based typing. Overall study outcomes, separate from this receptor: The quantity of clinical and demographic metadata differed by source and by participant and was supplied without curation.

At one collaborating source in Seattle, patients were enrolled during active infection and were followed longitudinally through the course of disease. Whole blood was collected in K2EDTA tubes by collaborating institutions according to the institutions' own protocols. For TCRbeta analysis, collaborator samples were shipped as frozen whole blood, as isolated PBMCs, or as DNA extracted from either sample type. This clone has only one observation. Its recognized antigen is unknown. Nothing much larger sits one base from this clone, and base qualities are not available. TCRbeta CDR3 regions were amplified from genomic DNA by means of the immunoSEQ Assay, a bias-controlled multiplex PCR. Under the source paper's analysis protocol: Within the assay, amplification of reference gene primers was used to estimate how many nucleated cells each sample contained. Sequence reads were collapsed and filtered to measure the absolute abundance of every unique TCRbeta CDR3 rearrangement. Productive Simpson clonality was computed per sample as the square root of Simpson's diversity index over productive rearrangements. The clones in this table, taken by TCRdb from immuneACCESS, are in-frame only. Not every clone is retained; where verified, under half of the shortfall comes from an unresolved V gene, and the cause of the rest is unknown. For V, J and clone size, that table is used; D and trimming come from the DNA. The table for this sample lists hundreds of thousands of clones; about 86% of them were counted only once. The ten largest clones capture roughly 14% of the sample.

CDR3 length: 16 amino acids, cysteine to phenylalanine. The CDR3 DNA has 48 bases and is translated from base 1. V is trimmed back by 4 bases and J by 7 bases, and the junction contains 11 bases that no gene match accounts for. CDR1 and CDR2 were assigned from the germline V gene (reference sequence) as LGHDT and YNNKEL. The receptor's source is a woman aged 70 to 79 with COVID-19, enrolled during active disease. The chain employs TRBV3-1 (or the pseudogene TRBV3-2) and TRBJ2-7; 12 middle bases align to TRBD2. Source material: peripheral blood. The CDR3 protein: CASSPPLAGGPREQYF. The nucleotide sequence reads TGTGCCAGCAGCCCGCCTCTAGCGGGGGGGCCCCGGGAGCAGTACTTC.